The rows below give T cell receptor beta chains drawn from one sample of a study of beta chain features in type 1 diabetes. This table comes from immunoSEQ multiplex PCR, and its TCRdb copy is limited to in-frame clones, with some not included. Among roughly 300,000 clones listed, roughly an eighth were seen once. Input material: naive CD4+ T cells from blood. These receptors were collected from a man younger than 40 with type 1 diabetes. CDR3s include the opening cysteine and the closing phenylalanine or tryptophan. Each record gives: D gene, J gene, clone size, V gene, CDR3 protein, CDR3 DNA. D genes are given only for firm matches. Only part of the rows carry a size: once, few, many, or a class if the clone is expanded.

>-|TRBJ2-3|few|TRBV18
CASSPVRRDTQYF
TGTGCCAGCTCACCAGTGAGGCGGGATACGCAGTATTTT
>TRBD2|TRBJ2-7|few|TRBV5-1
CASSLLVTSGSYEQYF
TGCGCCAGCAGCTTGTTGGTGACTAGCGGGAGCTACGAGCAGTACTTC
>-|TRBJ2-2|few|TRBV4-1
CASSLIRGSGELFF
TGCGCCAGCAGTTTAATCCGGGGTTCCGGGGAGCTGTTTTTT
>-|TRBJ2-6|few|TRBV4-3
CASSQELNSGANVLTF
TGCGCCAGCAGCCAAGAACTAAACTCTGGGGCCAACGTCCTGACTTTC
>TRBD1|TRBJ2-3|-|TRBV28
CASSGWDRGDTQYF
TGTGCCAGCAGTGGCTGGGACAGGGGAGATACGCAGTATTTT
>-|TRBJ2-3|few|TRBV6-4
CASSRGDTDTQYF
TGTGCCAGCAGTCGCGGGGACACAGATACGCAGTATTTT
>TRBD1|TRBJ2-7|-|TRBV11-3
CASSTTTGNEQYF
TGTGCCAGCAGCACAACGACAGGGAACGAGCAGTACTTC
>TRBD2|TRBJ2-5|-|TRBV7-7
CASSFTSGQETQYF
TGTGCCAGCAGCTTCACTAGCGGTCAAGAGACCCAGTACTTC
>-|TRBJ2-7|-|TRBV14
CASRKTSSYEQYF
TGTGCCAGCAGAAAGACTAGCTCCTACGAGCAGTACTTC
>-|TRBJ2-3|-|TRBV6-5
CASSWTVSTDTQYF
TGTGCCAGCAGTTGGACAGTAAGCACAGATACGCAGTATTTT
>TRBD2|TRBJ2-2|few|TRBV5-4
CASRQLAGGPTGELFF
TGTGCCAGCAGACAACTAGCGGGAGGGCCTACCGGGGAGCTGTTTTTT
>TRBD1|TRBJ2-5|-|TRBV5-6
CASSSNAGGETQYF
TGTGCCAGCAGCTCTAACGCAGGGGGCGAGACCCAGTACTTC
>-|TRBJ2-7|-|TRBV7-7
CASSFPTQAAYEQYF
TGTGCCAGCAGCTTCCCTACGCAGGCAGCCTACGAGCAGTACTTC
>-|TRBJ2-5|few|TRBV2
CASTNTGKETQYF
TGTGCCAGCACCAATACAGGGAAAGAGACCCAGTACTTC
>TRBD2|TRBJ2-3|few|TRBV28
CASSPWGGNTDTQYF
TGTGCCAGCAGCCCTTGGGGGGGGAACACAGATACGCAGTATTTT
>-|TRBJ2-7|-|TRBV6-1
CASSWNEGTYEQYF
TGTGCCAGTAGTTGGAACGAGGGAACCTACGAGCAGTACTTC
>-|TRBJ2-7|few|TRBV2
CASREGSSSYEQYF
TGTGCCAGCAGGGAGGGATCCAGCTCCTACGAGCAGTACTTC
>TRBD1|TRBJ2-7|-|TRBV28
CASREDRGLSDEQYF
TGTGCCAGCAGGGAAGACAGGGGTCTATCGGACGAGCAGTACTTC
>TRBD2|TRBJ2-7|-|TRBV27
CASSSSSSGSHEQYF
TGTGCCAGCAGTTCGTCTTCTAGCGGGAGCCACGAGCAGTACTTC
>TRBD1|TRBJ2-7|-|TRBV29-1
CSFRTGFYEQYF
TGCAGCTTTCGGACAGGATTCTACGAGCAGTACTTC
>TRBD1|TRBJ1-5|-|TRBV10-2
CASSESRTGFSTQPQHF
TGCGCCAGCAGTGAGTCCCGGACAGGTTTTAGTACTCAGCCCCAGCATTTT
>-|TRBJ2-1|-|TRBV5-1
CASSLRDEQFF
TGCGCCAGCAGCCTGCGGGATGAGCAGTTCTTC